This T cell receptor (beta chain) was identified during a study of early T cells in non-severe SARS-CoV-2 infection. The CDR3 loop spans 13 amino acids. Trimming took off 2 bases at V and 9 bases at J, with 11 bases between the two ends. In its sample, this clonotype was seen many times. One entry per CDR3 protein results from TCRdb running MiXCR on the 5' RACE reads. The table has 57,000 or so distinct CDR3 sequences, 12% seen once. The sequences come from whole blood, collected at baseline. This receptor was obtained from an adult who was a healthcare worker with PCR-confirmed SARS-CoV-2 infection or an uninfected control (not recorded which). The donor label of this sample is uncertain. The chain employs TRBV12-3 or TRBV12-4 and TRBJ2-4; D gene unclear. DNA of the CDR3: TGTGCCAGCAGTTTAAGGCTCCCCGGCATTCAGTACTTC. Its translation: CASSLRLPGIQYF.